Described below is a single T cell receptor beta chain sequence and its context. Its antigen remains unidentified. V lost 0 bases and J lost 0, with 10 bases in between. The CDR3 has 15 residues. CDR1 is DFQATT and CDR2 is SNEGSKA in the germline V gene (reference sequence). MiXCR was run by TCRdb on the reads, yielding one entry per CDR3 protein. This repertoire shows approximately 630,000 distinct CDR3 sequences, approximately 24% found once; its top ten account for around 7.6%. The sample comes from a study of T cell repertoires in cytomegalovirus infection. For the study at large: Public TCR beta signatures marked donors with CMV infection and the matching HLA. General study points: Dominating the ex vivo response were HLA-C-restricted CMV-specific TCR beta clonotypes.

The TCR was taken from a human donor in good health (CMV status not recorded). Some clones in this sample may be carry-over from other donors' samples. This chain joins TRBV20-1 and TRBJ2-3; D is undetermined. Input material: CD8+ T cells from PBMCs. CDR3 amino acids: CSARELYASTDTQYF. The DNA for the CDR3 is TGCAGTGCTAGAGAGCTTTACGCTAGCACAGATACGCAGTATTTT.